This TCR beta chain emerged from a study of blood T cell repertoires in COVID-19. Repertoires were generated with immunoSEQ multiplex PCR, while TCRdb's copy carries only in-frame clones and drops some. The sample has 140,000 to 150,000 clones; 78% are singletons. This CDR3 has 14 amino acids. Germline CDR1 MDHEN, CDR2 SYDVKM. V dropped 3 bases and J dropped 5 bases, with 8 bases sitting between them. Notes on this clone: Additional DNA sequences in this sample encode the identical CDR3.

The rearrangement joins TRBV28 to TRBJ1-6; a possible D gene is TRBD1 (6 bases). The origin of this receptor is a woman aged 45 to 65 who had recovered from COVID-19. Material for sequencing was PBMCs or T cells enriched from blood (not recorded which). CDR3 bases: TGTGCCAGCAGTTTGGGACAAAATAATTCACCCCTCCACTTT. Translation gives CASSLGQNNSPLHF.